This T cell receptor (beta chain) comes out of a study of blood T cell repertoires in COVID-19. Study-wide background: T cells, B-cell-depleted T cells, or PBMCs supplied cDNA or gDNA.

The repertoire was sequenced with immunoSEQ multiplex PCR; TCRdb's copy has only in-frame clones and lacks some. This repertoire shows about 83,000 clones, 86% found once; its top ten account for around 7.3%. CDR3 length equals 16 residues. V shed 0 bases and J shed 0 bases, with 10 bases lying between them. Germline V CDR1 and CDR2: SGHDT, YYEEEE. The source of this sequence is a man in his fifties with active COVID-19. Sequenced input: peripheral blood. The chain carries TRBV5-6 and TRBJ1-3, with D possibly being TRBD1 (5 bases). The CDR3 here is CASSLGTTDSGNTIYF. The CDR3 region has the DNA TGTGCCAGCAGCTTGGGAACGACAGACTCTGGAAACACCATATATTTT.